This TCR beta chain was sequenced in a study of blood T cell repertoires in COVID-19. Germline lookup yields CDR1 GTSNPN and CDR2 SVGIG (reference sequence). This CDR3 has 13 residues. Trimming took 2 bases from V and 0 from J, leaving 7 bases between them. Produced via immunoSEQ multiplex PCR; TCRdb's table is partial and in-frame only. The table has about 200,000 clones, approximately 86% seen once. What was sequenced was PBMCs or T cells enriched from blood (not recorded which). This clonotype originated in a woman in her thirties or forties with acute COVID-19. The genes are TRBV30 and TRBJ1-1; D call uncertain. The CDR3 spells CAWSLRVNTEAFF. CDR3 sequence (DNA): TGTGCCTGGAGTCTCCGGGTGAACACTGAAGCTTTCTTT. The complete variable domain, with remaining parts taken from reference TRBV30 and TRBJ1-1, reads SQTIHQWPATLVQPVGSPLSLECTVEGTSNPNLYWYRQAAGRGLQLLFYSVGIGQISSEVPQNLSASRPQDRQFILSSKKLLLSDSGFYLCAWSLRVNTEAFFGQGTRLTVV.